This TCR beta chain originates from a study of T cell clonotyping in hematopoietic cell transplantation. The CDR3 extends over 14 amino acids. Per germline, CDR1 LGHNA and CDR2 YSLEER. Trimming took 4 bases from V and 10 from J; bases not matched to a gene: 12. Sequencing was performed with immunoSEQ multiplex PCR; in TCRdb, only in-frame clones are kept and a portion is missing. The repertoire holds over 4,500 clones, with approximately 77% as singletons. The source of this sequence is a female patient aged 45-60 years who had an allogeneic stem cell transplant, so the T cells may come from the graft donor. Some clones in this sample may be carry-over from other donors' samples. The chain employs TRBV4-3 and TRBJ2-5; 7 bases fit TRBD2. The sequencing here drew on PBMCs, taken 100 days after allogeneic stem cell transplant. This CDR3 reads CASSRSRDGGDQYF. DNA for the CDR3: TGCGCCAGCAGCCGCTCCAGGGATGGGGGGGACCAGTACTTC.